These 9 T cell receptor beta chains originate from one sample sequenced in a study of breast tumors, draining lymph nodes, adjacent tissues. TCRdb passed the multiplex PCR reads through MiXCR, listing each CDR3 protein once. The profile shows tens of thousands of distinct CDR3 sequences, 55% to 80% of them singletons. The sequenced material came from tumor-adjacent breast tissue. The receptors were gathered from a female donor with breast cancer. Some clones in this sample may be carry-over from other donors' samples.

This clonotype occurred a few times. The chain uses TRBV14 and TRBJ2-7; 14 positions agree with TRBD2. Germline V gene sequence: CDR1 SGHDN, CDR2 FVKESK. Trimming at V came to 0 bases and at J to 7 bases, leaving 8 bases not matched to a gene. The CDR3 is made up of 17 amino acids. CDR3: CASSQDLRLAGGGEQYF. The CDR3 DNA reads TGTGCCAGCAGCCAAGATCTTAGACTAGCGGGAGGGGGGGAGCAGTACTTC.

This clonotype is deemed medium-sized (0.01 to 0.1%). A much larger clone is a single base away; this may be a read error. The CDR3 coding sequence is TGTGCCAGCAAACAAGCGGGAGTCATCACAGATACGCAGTATTTT. Protein: CASKQAGVITDTQYF. The rearrangement links TRBV6-1 to TRBJ2-3, with TRBD2 matching 8 bases. Germline trimming cut 7 bases from V and 2 bases from J; bases unmatched to any gene: 8. Germline lookup yields CDR1 MNHNS and CDR2 SASEGT. The CDR3 runs to 15 residues.

Sample share makes this clonotype medium-sized. This rearrangement joins TRBV19 to TRBJ2-3; D uncertain. CDR1 and CDR2 (germline): LNHDA, SQIVND (reference sequence). Trimming took off 5 bases at V and 2 bases at J, with 5 bases between the two ends. The CDR3 spans 12 residues. CDR3 DNA sequence: TGTGCCAGTAGTCCATACACAGATACGCAGTATTTT. Translation: CASSPYTDTQYF.

This clonotype is categorized as medium-sized. J is TRBJ2-7 and V is TRBV6-2 or TRBV6-3; 7 bases agree with TRBD2. V shed 4 bases and J 0 bases; nucleotides not matched to a gene: 3. CDR1 and CDR2 from the germline V gene are MNHEY and SVGEGT. The CDR3 has 14 amino acids. The CDR3 region has the DNA TGTGCCAGCAGTTCTCAGCGGGGCTCCTACGAGCAGTACTTC. Translated: CASSSQRGSYEQYF.

This clonotype was picked up a small number of times. The V gene is TRBV15, the J gene TRBJ1-2, with D possibly matching TRBD1 (6 bases). This CDR3 region has 14 residues. V lost 0 bases and J 7 bases, leaving 12 bases between the germline ends. Germline V gene sequence: CDR1 LNHNV, CDR2 YYDKDF (reference sequence). CDR3 DNA sequence: TGTGCCACCAGCAGAGACATTGGACAGTCTGGCTACACCTTC. The encoded protein is CATSRDIGQSGYTF.

For this clonotype: A much bigger clone sits one base away, suggesting this may be a read error. The chain employs TRBV7-2 and TRBJ1-1, with 8 bases lining up with TRBD1. In germline, CDR1 is SGHTA, CDR2 FQGNSA. This CDR3 is 14 amino acids long. CDR3 region: CASSSYRGNSEAFF. The DNA for the CDR3 is TGTGCCAGCAGCTCATACAGGGGGAACAGTGAAGCTTTCTTT.

Remarks on this clonotype: Being one base from a much bigger clone, this may be a read error. V is TRBV6-5 and J is TRBJ1-4; TRBD1 agrees at 9 bases. CDR3 length: 14 amino acids. Germline assignment: CDR1 MNHEY and CDR2 SVGAGI. The CDR3 bases are TGTGCCGGCAGTTACTCGACAGGGGGGGAAAAACTGTTTTTT. It is translated as CAGSYSTGGEKLFF.

For this clonotype: Sequence at one end of the junction differs from germline and may be a read error. In DNA form, the CDR3 reads TGTGTCAGCAGCGGGACCGGATTACACACCGGGGAGCTGTTTTTT. This gives the protein CVSSGTGLHTGELFF. The V call is TRBV9, the J call TRBJ2-2, with 7 bases that match TRBD2. Germline V gene data show CDR1 as SGDLS and CDR2 as YYNGEE. The CDR3 runs 15 residues.

The chain combines TRBV19 with TRBJ2-1, with TRBD1 identical over 12 bases. The CDR3 is 16 amino acids. CDR1 LNHDA and CDR2 SQIVND come from the germline V gene (reference sequence). The ends lost 7 bases at V and 9 bases at J; junction bases unmatched: 13. The CDR3 sequence: CASNQSPGQGAVEQFF. The DNA for the CDR3 is TGTGCCAGTAACCAATCGCCGGGACAGGGGGCGGTTGAGCAGTTCTTC.